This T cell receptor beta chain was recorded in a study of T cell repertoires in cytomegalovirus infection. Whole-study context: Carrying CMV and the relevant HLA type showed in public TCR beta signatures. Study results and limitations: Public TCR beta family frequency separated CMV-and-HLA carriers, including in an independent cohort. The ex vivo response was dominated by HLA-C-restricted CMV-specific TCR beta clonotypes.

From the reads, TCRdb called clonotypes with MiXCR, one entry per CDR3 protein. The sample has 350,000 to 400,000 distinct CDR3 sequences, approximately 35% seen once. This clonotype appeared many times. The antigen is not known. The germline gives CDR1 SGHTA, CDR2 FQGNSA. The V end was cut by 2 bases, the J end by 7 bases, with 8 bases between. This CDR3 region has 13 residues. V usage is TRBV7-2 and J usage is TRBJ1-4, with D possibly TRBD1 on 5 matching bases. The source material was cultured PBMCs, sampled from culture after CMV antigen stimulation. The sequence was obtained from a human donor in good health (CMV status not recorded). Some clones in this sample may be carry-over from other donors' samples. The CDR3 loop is CASSLWGREKLFF. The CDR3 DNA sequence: TGTGCCAGCAGCTTATGGGGACGTGAAAAACTGTTTTTT.